Following are 24 T cell receptor beta chains from one sample sequenced in a study of T-cell memory formation after mild COVID-19. TCRdb itself ran the 5' RACE reads through MiXCR, one entry per CDR3 protein. Of around 310,000 distinct CDR3 sequences listed, 15% to 20% are singletons. The sequenced material came from PBMCs or a T cell subset sorted from them (not recorded which). These receptor sequences come from a young man who had mild COVID-19 (a few samples of this study predate the infection). Cell type and time point are not known.

The table lists this clonotype with a few counts. The genes are TRBV9 and TRBJ2-5; 10 bases are shared with TRBD1. Per germline, CDR1 SGDLS and CDR2 YYNGEE. Trimming at V came to 0 bases and at J to 3 bases, leaving 5 bases not matched to a gene. CDR3 length: 16 amino acids. Here the CDR3 DNA reads TGTGCCAGCAGCGTAGAGGGACAGGGGATGGAAGAGACCCAGTACTTC. It specifies CASSVEGQGMEETQYF.

The gene calls are TRBV4-2 and TRBJ2-3; D is unresolved. CDR3 length: 15 residues. The germline gives CDR1 LGHNA, CDR2 YNFKEQ. Trimming cost V 3 bases and J 2 bases, with 12 bases left between them. CDR3 coding DNA: TGTGCCAGCAGCCAGGCGAACGCGGACACAGATACGCAGTATTTT. Translating gives CASSQANADTDTQYF.

CDR3 nucleotides: TGTGCCTGGACACCCTCCGGTTCGGGGGCGTGGGGGGAGCAGTTCTTC. Protein: CAWTPSGSGAWGEQFF. This chain uses TRBV30 with TRBJ2-1; D tentatively fits TRBD1 or TRBD2 (6 bases each). The CDR3 runs to 16 residues. In germline, CDR1 is GTSNPN, CDR2 SVGIG (reference sequence). V was pared by 4 bases and J by 10 bases, with 26 bases between.

In this sample, this clonotype turned up a few times. This chain joins TRBV12-3 or TRBV12-4 and TRBJ2-3; 8 bases agree with TRBD2. Trimming at V came to 6 bases and at J to 7 bases, leaving 15 bases not matched to a gene. This CDR3 comprises 16 residues. The CDR3 sequence is CASSPRGLEGANTQYF. The CDR3 nucleotides are TGTGCCAGCAGCCCGCGGGGACTAGAGGGCGCAAATACGCAGTATTTT.

Only a few counts were recorded for this clonotype. The rearrangement links TRBV5-1 to TRBJ2-5; possibly TRBD1 for D (5 bases). CDR3 length: 13 residues. The germline CDR1 and CDR2 sequences are SGHRS and YFSETQ. The V gene lost 4 bases and the J gene lost 1 base, with 8 bases spanning the gap. The CDR3 is CASSIQVQETQYF. The CDR3 DNA reads as TGCGCCAGCAGCATACAGGTCCAAGAGACCCAGTACTTC.

The chain combines TRBV7-2 with TRBJ1-5, with a weak D call TRBD1 (5 bases). The CDR3 loop spans 14 amino acids. From germline, CDR1 is SGHTA and CDR2 FQGNSA. V lost 3 bases and J lost 2, with 8 bases in between. In DNA form, the CDR3 reads TGTGCCAGCAGCTTTACAGGACGCAATCAGCCCCAGCATTTT. It codes for CASSFTGRNQPQHF.

The chain links TRBV29-1 to TRBJ1-5; 7 bases are a match to TRBD1. The CDR3 runs to 15 residues. Germline V gene sequence: CDR1 SQVTM, CDR2 ANQGSEA. The junction had 8 bases not matched to a gene; V was cut back by 6 bases and J by 0 bases. CDR3 amino acids: CSVRGSPNSNQPQHF. The CDR3 nucleotides read TGCAGCGTCAGGGGGTCCCCCAATAGCAATCAGCCCCAGCATTTT.

V and J are TRBV5-6 and TRBJ2-7; a weak D match, TRBD1 (6 bases). Germline V gene sequence: CDR1 SGHDT, CDR2 YYEEEE. V was clipped by 4 bases and J by 6 bases, with 14 bases between them. The CDR3 sequence is 13 residues long. CDR3 protein: CASSVGGFGEQYV. The CDR3 nucleotides read TGTGCCAGCAGCGTAGGGGGTTTCGGCGAGCAGTACGTC.

This chain connects TRBV29-1 to TRBJ2-5, with 7 nucleotides matching TRBD2. The trim removed 0 bases at V and 9 bases at J, leaving 10 bases unmatched. CDR1 SQVTM and CDR2 ANQGSEA come from the germline V gene. The CDR3 covers 14 residues. The CDR3 spells CSVEDWEGLMAQYF. The DNA of the CDR3 is TGCAGCGTTGAAGACTGGGAGGGTTTGATGGCCCAGTACTTC.

Many counts were recorded for this clonotype. The chain is built from TRBV20-1 and TRBJ1-1; weak D call: TRBD1 (5 bases). Trimming left V 1 base short and J 1 base short, with 10 bases between. The CDR3 loop spans 14 amino acids. The germline gives CDR1 DFQATT, CDR2 SNEGSKA (reference sequence). The CDR3 DNA is TGCAGTGCTAGAGTCATTACAGGGAACACTGAAGCTTTCTTT. Translating gives CSARVITGNTEAFF.

This clonotype has a handful of counts. V is TRBV12-5 and J is TRBJ2-1, with TRBD1 as a possible D gene (6 bases). The CDR3 runs 16 residues. V lost 5 bases and J lost 2, with 16 bases in between. Germline CDR1 LGHNT, CDR2 FRNRAP. This CDR3 is CASGRKQGNPYNEQFF. The CDR3 DNA follows: TGTGCTAGTGGTCGCAAACAGGGAAACCCCTACAATGAGCAGTTCTTC.

This sequence joins TRBV4-1 and TRBJ2-7; 8 nucleotides agree with TRBD2. The CDR3 runs 15 residues. CDR1 is MGHRA, CDR2 YSYEKL, per germline. V trimming: 1 base; J trimming: 4 bases; junction bases outside the gene matches: 6. Written as DNA, the CDR3 is TGCGCCAGCAGCCAAGCCGGGGGGGGCCCTTACGAGCAGTACTTC. Its protein is CASSQAGGGPYEQYF.

This rearrangement joins TRBV5-1 to TRBJ1-4; 7 bases fit TRBD1. Germline CDR1 and CDR2: SGHRS and YFSETQ. This CDR3 has 14 residues. V shed 4 bases and J 4 bases; nucleotides not matched to a gene: 4. The CDR3 loop is CASSPGTVNEKLFF. The CDR3 DNA reads as TGCGCCAGCAGCCCGGGGACAGTTAATGAAAAACTGTTTTTT. The full variable domain, in which reference TRBV5-1 and TRBJ1-4 provide the parts outside the CDR3, is KAGVTQTPRYLIKTRGQQVTLSCSPISGHRSVSWYQQTPGQGLQFLFEYFSETQRNKGNFPGRFSGRQFSNSRSEMNVSTLELGDSALYLCASSPGTVNEKLFFGSGTQLSVL.

V and J are TRBV7-9 and TRBJ1-2, with 11 bases fitting TRBD1. Losses at the gene ends were 5 bases for V and 3 bases for J; bases not matched to a gene: 5. The germline gives CDR1 SEHNR, CDR2 FQNEAQ (reference sequence). The length of the CDR3 is 15 residues. Here the CDR3 reads CASSRTGGLDYGYTF. CDR3 nucleotides: TGTGCCAGCAGCCGGACAGGGGGCCTGGACTATGGCTACACCTTC.

CDR3 nucleotides: TGCAGTGATAGCACAACTGGTGGCGATGGGACCCAGTACTTC. Its translation is CSDSTTGGDGTQYF. The chain recombines TRBV20-1 with TRBJ2-5; no clear D. Per the germline V gene, CDR1 is DFQATT and CDR2 is SNEGSKA (reference sequence). V was shortened by 7 bases and J by 7 bases, with 22 bases between the two germline ends. The CDR3 extends over 14 amino acids.

This clonotype was counted a few times. The rearrangement links TRBV7-9 to TRBJ2-5; D not resolved. In germline, CDR1 is SEHNR, CDR2 FQNEAQ (reference sequence). The CDR3 length is 16 residues. V dropped 3 bases and J dropped 2 bases, with 16 bases sitting between them. The CDR3 region is CASSFTSRQVQETQYF. The CDR3 DNA follows: TGTGCCAGCAGCTTTACCTCTCGACAAGTACAAGAGACCCAGTACTTC.

This clonotype was counted a few times. This chain links TRBV12-3 or TRBV12-4 with TRBJ2-7; D may match TRBD1 or TRBD2 (5 bases each). V was pared by 5 bases and J by 0 bases, with 14 bases between. The CDR3 has 15 amino acids. The CDR3 is CASSRDVGVSYEQYV. DNA of the CDR3: TGTGCCAGCAGTCGGGACGTCGGGGTCTCCTACGAGCAGTACGTC.

The sample holds a few counts of this clonotype. The chain couples TRBV7-2 to TRBJ1-6; no reliable D call. The CDR3 covers 15 residues. V shed 3 bases and J shed 3 bases, with 9 bases lying between them. In germline, CDR1 is SGHTA, CDR2 FQGNSA. The CDR3 region is CASSFQVLYNSPLHF. CDR3 nucleotide sequence: TGTGCCAGCAGCTTTCAGGTTCTCTATAATTCACCCCTCCACTTT.

This clonotype appeared many times. The chain employs TRBV7-2 and TRBJ2-2; D is uncertain. Germline V gives CDR1 SGHTA, CDR2 FQGNSA. V gave up 1 base and J gave up 8 bases, with 11 bases separating them. The CDR3 is 14 amino acids. Here the CDR3 DNA reads TGTGCCAGCAGCTTAGGGCCGAGTACAGGGGAGCTGTTTTTT. Translation: CASSLGPSTGELFF.

This rearrangement joins TRBV20-1 to TRBJ2-2; possibly TRBD2 for D (5 bases). Between the trimmed V and J ends, which lost 0 bases and 2 bases, there was a span of 13 bases. CDR1 is DFQATT, CDR2 SNEGSKA, per germline (reference sequence). The CDR3 consists of 16 residues. The DNA for the CDR3 is TGCAGTGCTAGAGATCTGGCGGGCTTAAACACCGGGGAGCTGTTTTTT. It encodes CSARDLAGLNTGELFF.

The rearrangement joins TRBV29-1 to TRBJ1-5; the D gene is possibly TRBD1 (5 bases). The CDR3 length is 13 residues. CDR1 SQVTM and CDR2 ANQGSEA come from the germline V gene. The V and J ends lost 5 bases and 2 bases respectively, with 10 bases between them. The CDR3 spells CSVLVQGNQPQHF. CDR3 bases: TGCAGCGTTTTGGTACAGGGCAATCAGCCCCAGCATTTT.

The J gene is TRBJ1-1, the V gene TRBV9, with D hard to call. CDR3 size: 14 residues. Trimming took off 4 bases at V and 1 base at J, with 11 bases between the two ends. The germline CDR1 and CDR2 sequences are SGDLS and YYNGEE. The CDR3: CASSTHPRNTEAFF. The CDR3 DNA reads TGTGCCAGCAGCACTCACCCGCGGAACACTGAAGCTTTCTTT.

The rearrangement joins TRBV4-3 to TRBJ2-2, with TRBD1 matching 9 bases. Germline CDR1 reads LGHNA; CDR2 reads YSLEER. Unmatched junction bases numbered 12, after V lost 4 bases and J lost 6 bases. The CDR3 consists of 17 residues. CDR3 bases: TGCGCCAGCAGCCGTCGGACAGGGGCCACCCTAGCCGGGGAGCTGTTTTTT. This translates into CASSRRTGATLAGELFF.

This clonotype was observed many times. The chain employs TRBV2 and TRBJ2-2, with 15 nucleotides matching TRBD2. The CDR3 consists of 18 residues. The junction had 6 bases not matched to a gene; V was cut back by 3 bases and J by 4 bases. Germline-derived CDR1 and CDR2 are SNHLY and FYNNEI. CDR3 in amino acids: CASSDLGLAGGPTGELFF. The CDR3 bases are TGTGCCAGCAGTGACCTCGGACTAGCGGGGGGGCCCACCGGGGAGCTGTTTTTT.